The present T cell receptor beta chain was sequenced within a study of Ad26.COV2.S vaccination and SARS-CoV-2 variants. At the level of the study: The authors gave Ad26.COV2.S intramuscularly, either once or twice 56 days apart. Whole-study results and caveats: Considerable breadth of spike-specific CD8+ and CD4+ T cell responses has reportedly been documented following vaccination. The placebo group had lower spike-specific TCR breadth than the vaccine recipients did.

Specified treatment: about 20 received Ad26.COV2.S at low or high dose, single or two shots; roughly 5 received placebo; per-sample allocation not given. On day 63 after the first injection, vaccine and placebo recipients gave samples. The donor was a Boston adult aged 18-55 years. As to this clone: Its antigen is currently unknown.

J gave up 2 bases and V 8 bases, and 11 bases lay outside the gene matches. The germline CDR1 and CDR2 sequences are KGHDR and SFDVKD. This CDR3 spans 15 amino acids. Using immunoSEQ multiplex PCR, the repertoire was profiled, and TCRdb retains in-frame clones only, with some absent. Counted here are 300,000 to 400,000 clones, around 86% occurring once; the ten biggest clones make up around 3.5%. This material consisted of peripheral blood, taken in a trial of Ad26.COV2.S vaccine versus placebo. The receptor's source is a person between 18 and 65 years old who received the Ad26.COV2.S COVID-19 vaccine or a placebo. The V gene is TRBV24-1, the J gene TRBJ2-7; 7 bases fit TRBD1. CDR3 region: CATTEDRSCTYEQYF. As DNA, the CDR3 is TGTGCCACCACCGAGGACAGGTCGTGCACCTACGAGCAGTACTTC.